One and the same sample provided the 20 T cell receptor beta chains below, sequenced in a study of response to subunit inactivated influenza vaccine. Each CDR3 protein gets one entry after TCRdb re-called the RT-PCR reads with MiXCR. The sample gives about 310,000 distinct CDR3 sequences, less than 25% of which show up once; 9.5% to 13% is in the top ten. Sequenced material: PBMCs from blood, taken roughly 20 months after vaccination. These receptor sequences come from a man aged 50 to 69 who received an inactivated influenza vaccine.

The table lists this clonotype with a few counts. The chain uses TRBV4-1 and TRBJ1-1; D ambiguous. Germline loops: CDR1 MGHRA, CDR2 YSYEKL. The V end lost 1 base, the J end lost 1 base, and 7 bases lay between the germline ends. CDR3 size: 14 residues. In DNA, the CDR3 is TGCGCCAGCAGCCAAGTGGGGAAGAACACTGAAGCTTTCTTT. This gives the protein CASSQVGKNTEAFF.

This clonotype was found a few times. The chain has TRBV30 and TRBJ1-4; maybe TRBD1 (5 bases). Germline V gives CDR1 GTSNPN, CDR2 SVGIG (reference sequence). V was pared by 0 bases and J by 4 bases, with 9 bases between. CDR3 length: 14 amino acids. CDR3: CAWSVGQLNEKLFF. The CDR3 bases are TGTGCCTGGAGTGTGGGGCAGCTTAATGAAAAACTGTTTTTT.

This clonotype turned up a few times. V usage is TRBV11-2 and J usage is TRBJ2-4; weak D call: TRBD2 (6 bases). The CDR3 runs to 15 residues. The germline V gene encodes CDR1 SGHAT and CDR2 FQNNGV. Trimming left V 0 bases short and J 5 bases short, with 11 bases between. The CDR3 coding sequence is TGTGCCAGCAGCTTAGACCCCGGGACTCAAAACATTCAGTACTTC. It yields the protein CASSLDPGTQNIQYF.

This clonotype was picked up a small number of times. The rearrangement joins TRBV5-6 to TRBJ1-5, with 8 bases that match TRBD1. This CDR3 region has 17 residues. In germline, CDR1 is SGHDT, CDR2 YYEEEE. J was trimmed by 6 bases and V by 0 bases; bases with no gene match: 11. This chain's CDR3 is CASSLGPSGQGSQPQHF. CDR3 sequence (DNA): TGTGCCAGCAGCTTGGGCCCCTCCGGACAGGGATCTCAGCCCCAGCATTTT.

This rearrangement joins TRBV11-1 to TRBJ2-2, with D unresolved. Germline assignment: CDR1 SGHAT and CDR2 FQDESV (reference sequence). Trimming stripped 7 bases from V and 8 bases from J, with 11 bases between. The length of the CDR3 is 12 residues. CDR3 residues: CASTSLSGELFF. CDR3 DNA: TGTGCCAGCACCTCCCTCTCTGGGGAGCTGTTTTTT.

The J gene is TRBJ2-1, the V gene TRBV6-5, with D uncertain. The CDR3 runs to 12 residues. The V end was cut by 6 bases, the J end by 8 bases, with 11 bases between. Germline V lookup: CDR1 MNHEY, CDR2 SVGAGI. The CDR3 bases are TGTGCCAGCAGCTTTGGGCCGGATGAGCAGTTCTTC. Translated, it gives CASSFGPDEQFF.

This clonotype appeared a few times. The genes are TRBV15 and TRBJ2-1; the D is unclear. Trimming left V 4 bases short and J 0 bases short, with 13 bases between. The CDR3 sequence is 16 residues long. Germline CDR1 is LNHNV and CDR2 is YYDKDF (reference sequence). This chain's CDR3 is CATSIDVSSSYNEQFF. Written as DNA, the CDR3 is TGTGCCACCAGCATTGACGTCTCAAGCTCCTACAATGAGCAGTTCTTC. Full variable domain (missing parts from reference TRBV15 and TRBJ2-1): DAMVIQNPRYQVTQFGKPVTLSCSQTLNHNVMYWYQQKSSQAPKLLFHYYDKDFNNEADTPDNFQSRRPNTSFCFLDIRSPGLGDTAMYLCATSIDVSSSYNEQFFGPGTRLTVL.

The chain employs TRBV20-1 and TRBJ2-7; 8 bases agree with TRBD2. This CDR3 has 14 residues. Germline values: CDR1 DFQATT, CDR2 SNEGSKA (reference sequence). Losses at the gene ends were 6 bases for V and 1 base for J; bases not matched to a gene: 8. Here the CDR3 DNA reads TGCAGTGCCGCAAGAGTAGCGGGATCCTACGAGCAGTACTTC. Protein product: CSAARVAGSYEQYF.

The CDR3 DNA reads as TGTGCCAGCAGTTGGGCTCAGGGACGTGGCTACACCTTC. Translating gives CASSWAQGRGYTF. The chain has TRBV6-2 or TRBV6-3 and TRBJ1-2, with TRBD1 as a possible D gene (5 bases). The V and J ends lost 4 bases and 7 bases respectively, with 13 bases between them. CDR1 and CDR2 (germline): MNHEY, SVGEGT. The CDR3 contains 13 residues.

This clonotype was counted ten times or more. The chain has TRBV4-2 and TRBJ1-1; D gene ambiguous. CDR3 length equals 14 residues. V gave up 0 bases and J gave up 1 base, with 6 bases separating them. Germline values: CDR1 LGHNA, CDR2 YNFKEQ. The CDR3 is CASSQDSKNTEAFF. The CDR3 nucleotides are TGTGCCAGCAGCCAAGACTCGAAGAACACTGAAGCTTTCTTT.

This clonotype was counted between two and nine times. The chain combines TRBV20-1 with TRBJ2-5; 9 bases map to TRBD2. V was pared by 0 bases and J by 6 bases, with 11 bases of the junction left unmatched. The germline V gene encodes CDR1 DFQATT and CDR2 SNEGSKA (reference sequence). CDR3 size: 16 residues. CDR3 protein: CSAREPLAGGGKTQYF. The DNA for the CDR3 is TGCAGTGCTAGAGAACCTCTGGCGGGAGGGGGTAAGACCCAGTACTTC.

The sample holds many counts of this clonotype. The rearrangement links TRBV2 to TRBJ1-2; D is possibly TRBD1 (6 bases). Germline V lookup: CDR1 SNHLY, CDR2 FYNNEI. The CDR3 has 13 amino acids. V was cut by 6 bases and J by 4 bases, with 12 bases left in between. The CDR3 sequence: CASSARGVYGYTF. In DNA, the CDR3 is TGTGCCAGCAGCGCCAGGGGAGTCTATGGCTACACCTTC.

V and J are TRBV7-9 and TRBJ1-1; 8 positions agree with TRBD1. Germline V gene lookup returns CDR1 SEHNR and CDR2 FQNEAQ (reference sequence). Trimming removed 5 bases from V and 4 bases from J; junction bases left unmatched: 6. CDR3 length: 14 amino acids. The CDR3 DNA sequence: TGTGCCAGCAGCCTGGACAGGGTTATCACTGAAGCTTTCTTT. The encoded protein is CASSLDRVITEAFF.

This clonotype was picked up many times. The V and J genes are TRBV10-3 and TRBJ1-5; TRBD1 aligns across 10 bases. V was clipped by 6 bases and J by 8 bases; unmatched bases: 7. CDR1 is ENHRY and CDR2 is SYGVKD in the germline V gene. The CDR3 consists of 14 residues. The CDR3 nucleotides read TGTGCCATCAGCGGACAGGGGGTGAGGGAGCCCCAGCATTTT. Protein sequence: CAISGQGVREPQHF.

The genes are TRBV20-1 and TRBJ2-3; TRBD2 aligns across 10 bases. The J segment lost 2 bases and the V segment lost 3 bases, leaving 5 bases of the junction unmatched. The CDR3 runs 15 residues. Germline values: CDR1 DFQATT, CDR2 SNEGSKA (reference sequence). The CDR3 sequence: CSARAGLADTDTQYF. The CDR3 nucleotides read TGCAGTGCTAGGGCCGGACTAGCGGACACAGATACGCAGTATTTT.

The CDR3 DNA reads TGTGCCAGCAGCCAGTTAACAAGGGGGTATTCACCCCTCCACTTT. As protein: CASSQLTRGYSPLHF. The chain combines TRBV4-2 with TRBJ1-6; the D gene is possibly TRBD1 (6 bases). The CDR3 runs 15 residues. CDR1 and CDR2 (germline): LGHNA, YNFKEQ. V lost 3 bases and J lost 8, with 14 bases in between.

The chain combines TRBV15 with TRBJ2-7; a weak D match, TRBD1 (5 bases). From germline, CDR1 is LNHNV and CDR2 YYDKDF (reference sequence). CDR3 size: 15 residues. V lost 1 base and J lost 3, with 13 bases in between. CDR3 residues: CATSRVHRSIYEQYF. Here the CDR3 DNA reads TGTGCCACCAGCAGAGTTCACAGGTCCATCTACGAGCAGTACTTC.

This chain connects TRBV20-1 to TRBJ1-5; 7 bases match TRBD1. Germline V gene sequence: CDR1 DFQATT, CDR2 SNEGSKA (reference sequence). V shed 7 bases, J shed 5 bases, and the junction held 5 bases outside the gene matches. This CDR3 has 12 amino acids. CDR3 coding DNA: TGCAGTGTTAACAGGGGAGATCAGCCCCAGCATTTT. The encoded protein is CSVNRGDQPQHF.

The chain joins TRBV30 to TRBJ2-7; the D gene is possibly TRBD1 (6 bases). CDR1 GTSNPN and CDR2 SVGIG come from the germline V gene (reference sequence). CDR3 size: 14 residues. V lost 3 bases to trimming and J lost 2 bases, with 14 bases between them. The CDR3 spells CAWREQGRTYEQYF. DNA for the CDR3: TGTGCCTGGAGGGAACAGGGTCGAACCTACGAGCAGTACTTC.

This clonotype was seen at least ten times. V gene TRBV12-3 or TRBV12-4 combines with J gene TRBJ1-2; 9 nucleotides match TRBD1. The CDR3 loop spans 15 amino acids. Trimming cost V 0 bases and J 7 bases; bases outside gene matches: 6. Here the CDR3 DNA reads TGTGCCAGCAGTTTAGCCCCCACAGGGGGCCTTGGCTACACCTTC. Amino acid sequence: CASSLAPTGGLGYTF.